This note documents a single TCR beta chain sequence. Its antigen remains undetermined. Per-nucleotide qualities are absent, and no much larger clonotype sits a single base away. This sample was taken from a study of chemoradiotherapy in HPV16-positive cancers (dated by TCRdb to between 2021 and 2024). In terms of the full investigation: Functional T-cell assays on cells from two HPV16-positive patients defined candidate HPV-specific T-cell clones and common TCR motifs. The candidate HPV-specific TCRs and motifs were then tracked in TCR repertoires from over 85 patients with HPV-related cancers. The study asked whether T-cell immunity to the HPV oncoproteins E6 and E7 changes during chemoradiotherapy and whether this immunity affects survival.

The CDR1 and CDR2 encoded by the germline V gene are MDHEN and SYDVKM. The CDR3 numbers 17 residues from cysteine through phenylalanine. Only the CDR3 region is kept as DNA, spanning 51 bases read in frame from base 1. V gives up 6 bases and J gives up 5 bases, and the segment between their germline ends measures 22 bases. The library was produced with the immunoSEQ multiplex PCR assay. Not all clones reach the TCRdb copy of this immuneACCESS table, which keeps in-frame sequences only. Checked studies attribute under half of the gap to unresolved V genes and leave the rest unexplained. The sample table lists 4,000 to 6,000 clones, 91% of them with a count of one. The ten largest clones add up to under 4% of the sample. Repertoires were sampled repeatedly over the course of chemoradiotherapy, so clonal expansion could be followed in the tumor microenvironment. Results the study describes overall, beyond this receptor: In HPV16-positive patients, expansion of HPV-responsive T cells during chemoradiotherapy was associated with improved recurrence-free survival. Expansion of candidate HPV-specific clones and E7-related TCR motifs was observed in the tumor microenvironment during treatment, whereas no such expansion was observed for non-HPV-specific T cells. The functional definition of HPV-specific T cells was derived from only a couple of HPV16-positive patients, and the survival association was reported for HPV16-positive patients.

Recombination joined TRBV28 with TRBJ2-2; TRBD1 is perhaps the D gene, given 6 matching bases. The source material was tumor tissue, sampled from a patient who underwent chemoradiotherapy. The TCR sequence derives from a human donor with HPV-associated anogenital cancer. The DNA sequence is TGTGCCAGCAGGTCGGGACAACTTATGATTGGGACCGGGGAGCTGTTTTTT. The encoded protein is CASRSGQLMIGTGELFF.